The 23 T cell receptor beta chains reported below all come from one sample, sequenced in a study of tumor-infiltrating lymphocytes in primary liver carcinoma. TCR beta cDNA was made from 450 to 550 ng total RNA with a constant-region primer. Slightly modified ARM-PCR with three nested multiplex PCR rounds yielded TCR beta libraries. Two initial PCR rounds of approximately 10 cycles each paired TRBV1-TRBV30 forward primers with a C-beta reverse primer. TCRdb ran MiXCR on the multiplex PCR reads and lists one entry per CDR3 protein. Among nearly 45,000 distinct CDR3 sequences, 65% to 85% were seen once, and the ten largest hold approximately 20%. Co-extraction of both nucleic acids (RNA and DNA) used roughly 18-32 mg of unsorted bulk tissue. Sequencing was done on a sample of liver tumor tissue from sampling region 2. Subset noted: tumor region T2, inferior pole. Source of these receptors: a man in his forties with primary liver carcinoma and hepatitis B virus infection.

As regards this clonotype: One end of the junction is discordant with germline, which a read error may explain. CDR3 in amino acids: CASSYIYEQYF. CDR3 sequence (DNA): TGTGCCAGCAGTTACATCTACGAGCAGTATTTC. This chain connects TRBV6-2 or TRBV6-3 to TRBJ2-7; D is undetermined. This CDR3 contains 11 residues. Germline V gene data show CDR1 as MNHEY and CDR2 as SVGEGT.

Comments on this clonotype: With a much larger clone just one base away, this may be a read error. The chain is built from TRBV6-1 and TRBJ2-1; D remains unclear. V was pared by 7 bases and J by 9 bases, with 19 bases between. Looked up from germline, CDR1 is MNHNS and CDR2 is SASEGT. The CDR3 contains 14 residues. CDR3 residues: CASITQPAFGEQFF. The CDR3 nucleotides read TGTGCCAGCATCACTCAACCGGCGTTCGGTGAGCAGTTCTTC.

Comments on this clonotype: Just one base apart from a much larger clone, this may be a read error. The V call is TRBV5-1, the J call TRBJ1-3; D unclear. This CDR3 comprises 14 residues. Germline-derived CDR1 and CDR2 are SGHRS and YFSETQ. Trimming removed 4 bases at V and 8 bases at J, with 16 bases between. CDR3 nucleotide sequence: TGCGCCAGCAGCATGGCGGGGAGTGGGGACACCATATATTTT. It yields the protein CASSMAGSGDTIYF.

This clonotype has only a few counts. The junction differs from germline at one of its ends, possibly a read error. The J gene is TRBJ2-7, the V gene TRBV10-3, with D unclear. The CDR3 loop spans 13 amino acids. Germline CDR1 and CDR2: ENHRY and SYGVKD. Written as DNA, the CDR3 is TGTGCCATCTCCCTCGCGGAGAATTACGAGCAGCACTTC. This codes for CAISLAENYEQHF.

As regards this clonotype: The missing conserved phenylalanine or tryptophan at the end of this CDR3 makes a read error likely. The chain couples TRBV6-1 to TRBJ2-6; 7 bases are shared with TRBD1. This CDR3 comprises 18 residues. Per germline, CDR1 MNHNS and CDR2 SASEGT. CDR3 sequence (DNA): TGTGTCAGCAGACCTCTTAGAGGGGGCTTCCCTGGGGCCAACGTCCTGACTTCC. It translates to CVSRPLRGGFPGANVLTS.

In regard to this clonotype: Compared with germline, one end of the junction differs, possibly owing to a read error. This chain joins TRBV12-3 or TRBV12-4 and TRBJ1-1; TRBD1 agrees at 10 bases. The length of the CDR3 is 16 residues. In DNA form, the CDR3 reads TGTGCCAGCAGTTTATGGGACAGGGGCATGAACACTGAAGTTTCCTTT. Its protein product is CASSLWDRGMNTEVSF.

This clonotype has only one observation. Germline is not matched at one junction end, which may reflect a read error. This chain links TRBV10-1 with TRBJ1-1; no reliable D call. The germline V gene has CDR1 WNHNN and CDR2 SYGVQD (reference sequence). CDR3 size: 13 residues. Here the CDR3 reads CASSELRNTETYF. The CDR3 DNA reads as TGCGCCAGCAGTGAGCTTCGGAACACTGAAACTTACTTT.

On this clonotype: A junction boundary mismatches the germline segment, possibly from a read error. The chain employs TRBV14 and TRBJ2-1; D is perhaps TRBD2 (5 bases). Per germline, CDR1 SGHDN and CDR2 FVKESK. The CDR3 length is 16 residues. The chain's CDR3 is CASNAVTGWVNNGQFF. In DNA form, the CDR3 reads TGTGCCAGCAATGCCGTAACGGGATGGGTAAACAATGGGCAGTTCTTC. The variable domain in full, with the rest retrieved from reference TRBV14 and TRBJ2-1, is EAGVTQFPSHSVIEKGQTVTLRCDPISGHDNLYWYRRVMGKEIKFLLHFVKESKQDESGMPNNRFLAERTGGTYSTLKVQPAELEDSGVYFCASNAVTGWVNNGQFFGPGTRLTVL.

In regard to this clonotype: No conserved phenylalanine or tryptophan is present at the end of the CDR3, so a read error is the likely explanation. The genes are TRBV7-9 and TRBJ1-2; 7 nucleotides agree with TRBD1. This CDR3 has 17 residues. Germline V gene data show CDR1 as SEHNR and CDR2 as FQNEAQ (reference sequence). The ends lost 4 bases at V and 2 bases at J; junction bases unmatched: 13. The CDR3 region has the DNA TGTGCCAGCAGCTCCAGACCCCAGGGGGGACGCAACTATGGCTACACCTCC. Its translation: CASSSRPQGGRNYGYTS.

As regards this clonotype: Since the CDR3 does not end with the conserved phenylalanine or tryptophan, this likely comes from a read error. The chain joins TRBV30 to TRBJ2-7; 7 bases agree with TRBD2. Per the germline V gene, CDR1 is GTSNPN and CDR2 is SVGIG (reference sequence). CDR3 size: 15 residues. CDR3 region: CAWSLQAAGTYKQYL. CDR3 bases: TGTGCCTGGAGCCTACAGGCAGCGGGAACCTACAAGCAGTACCTG.

With regard to this clonotype: At one end the junction does not follow the germline gene, possibly because of a read error. V gene TRBV19 combines with J gene TRBJ2-3; D gene uncertain. This CDR3 has 14 amino acids. In germline, CDR1 is LNHDA, CDR2 SQIVND (reference sequence). The CDR3 protein is CASSIATETDTQYF. CDR3 sequence (DNA): TGTGCCAGTAGTATAGCCACGGAAACAGATACGCAGTATTTC.

The chain links TRBV6-1 to TRBJ1-5; D is perhaps TRBD1 (5 bases). Trimming removed 9 bases from V and 5 bases from J, with 17 bases in between. This CDR3 spans 14 amino acids. Germline values: CDR1 MNHNS, CDR2 SASEGT. CDR3 in DNA: TGTGCCAGTTGTGAAGGATGGGGGTATCAGCCCCAGCATTTT. Residues: CASCEGWGYQPQHF.

On this clonotype: A read error may produce the germline difference seen at one junction end. This chain links TRBV28 with TRBJ2-5; TRBD2 is a possible D gene (6 bases). Germline CDR1 and CDR2: MDHEN and SYDVKM. The CDR3 has 14 residues. The CDR3 coding sequence is TGTGCCAGCAGTTTGGGGGGACGGCCCGAGACCCAGCACTTC. It encodes CASSLGGRPETQHF.

This clonotype has more than one count but fewer than ten. A read error is possible here, since a much larger clone lies one base away. The V call is TRBV5-1, the J call TRBJ2-5, with TRBD2 matching over 8 bases. CDR1 and CDR2 (germline): SGHRS, YFSETQ. V was pared by 7 bases and J by 5 bases, with 13 bases of the junction left unmatched. This CDR3 has 15 residues. Here the CDR3 reads CASRARGGSEETQYF. The CDR3 nucleotides read TGCGCCAGCCGCGCACGGGGGGGCTCGGAGGAGACCCAGTACTTC.

The chain joins TRBV11-3 to TRBJ2-1, with a weak D call TRBD2 (6 bases). The CDR3 spans 16 residues. The V gene's germline CDR1 is SGHNT and CDR2 YENEEA. CDR3 DNA: TGTGTCAGGAGCCTCGATAACGGGAGCGGGCATAATGAGCAGTTCTTC. It yields the protein CVRSLDNGSGHNEQFF.

About this clonotype itself: Just one base apart from a much larger clone, this may be a read error. The chain is built from TRBV2 and TRBJ1-5, with TRBD1 as a possible D gene (6 bases). The CDR3 runs to 14 residues. From germline, CDR1 is SNHLY and CDR2 FYNNEI. V was pared by 8 bases and J by 0 bases, with 11 bases between. The CDR3 DNA is TGTGCCAGCTGGGACATGTATAGCAATCAGCCCCAGCATTTT. Its protein product is CASWDMYSNQPQHF.

The chain employs TRBV28 and TRBJ2-3, with D unresolved. Germline-derived CDR1 and CDR2 are MDHEN and SYDVKM. The CDR3 covers 14 residues. Trimming left V 3 bases short and J 2 bases short, with 9 bases between. The CDR3 protein is CASSLGFITDTQYF. CDR3 sequence (DNA): TGTGCCAGCAGTTTGGGTTTCATCACAGATACGCAGTATTTT.

This clonotype was detected a few times. The junction differs from germline at one of its ends, possibly a read error. The V and J genes are TRBV10-3 and TRBJ1-2; possibly TRBD1 for D (5 bases). In germline, CDR1 is ENHRY, CDR2 SYGVKD. The CDR3 has 14 amino acids. The CDR3 nucleotides read TGTGCCATCAATGTCGAGAGGGGAGGGGATGGCTACATCTTC. Amino acids: CAINVERGGDGYIF.

Remarks on this clonotype: One base away lies a much larger clone, so this may be a sequencing read error. This chain joins TRBV7-9 and TRBJ1-1, with D unresolved. The CDR3 is 12 residues long. The germline gives CDR1 SEHNR, CDR2 FQNEAQ (reference sequence). CDR3 residues: CASSLSETDAFF. The CDR3 nucleotides read TGTGCCAGCAGCTTGAGCGAGACTGATGCTTTCTTT. The whole variable domain, filled in from reference TRBV7-9 and TRBJ1-1, reads DTGVSQNPRHKITKRGQNVTFRCDPISEHNRLYWYRQTLGQGPEFLTYFQNEAQLEKSRLLSDRFSAERPKGSFSTLEIQRTEQGDSAMYLCASSLSETDAFFGQGTRLTVV.

Comment on this clonotype: Since no conserved phenylalanine or tryptophan closes the CDR3, a read error is the likely cause. V gene TRBV11-1 combines with J gene TRBJ2-3; 9 bases line up with TRBD2. With 5 bases clipped from V and 8 bases from J, the junction kept 14 bases outside the gene matches. The CDR3 totals 16 residues. The germline CDR1 and CDR2 sequences are SGHAT and FQDESV (reference sequence). CDR3 sequence: CASSPSPSGNTSTQYS. CDR3 bases: TGTGCCAGCAGCCCCTCCCCTAGCGGGAACACGTCTACGCAGTATTCT.

CDR3 residues: CAMSLVGTGVNEQFF. CDR3 nucleotides: TGTGCCATGAGCCTAGTCGGGACAGGGGTCAATGAGCAGTTCTTC. The V and J genes are TRBV7-8 and TRBJ2-1; 10 nucleotides agree with TRBD1. The V gene's germline CDR1 is SGHVS and CDR2 FQNEAQ. V shed 10 bases and J 6 bases; nucleotides not matched to a gene: 12. This CDR3 has 15 residues.

In this sample, this clonotype turned up once. J is TRBJ2-1 and V is TRBV24-1; the D gene is possibly TRBD2 (6 bases). CDR1 and CDR2 (germline): KGHDR, SFDVKD. The V gene lost 6 bases and the J gene lost 1 base, with 27 bases spanning the gap. CDR3 length: 20 amino acids. Here the CDR3 DNA reads TGTGCCACCAGTTATACGGCCGGGACTTACTATGAGGGTTCCTACAATGAGCAGTTCTTC. It encodes CATSYTAGTYYEGSYNEQFF.

The CDR3 loop reads CASSFERTGANVLTF. DNA for the CDR3: TGTGCCAGCAGCTTCGAACGGACTGGGGCCAACGTCCTGACTTTC. The V and J genes are TRBV11-2 and TRBJ2-6; D remains unclear. Trimming cost V 3 bases and J 2 bases, with 8 bases left between them. There are 15 residues in the CDR3. Germline CDR1 SGHAT, CDR2 FQNNGV.